Here is one T cell receptor beta chain with its context. What it binds is not known. This entry belongs to a study of a mutant IDH1 vaccine in newly diagnosed glioma. As for the study in general: Mean patient age was around 40 years; around 60% were male and 37.5% female. Therapy received beforehand was radiotherapy, temozolomide, or both, with most patients given both.

With 5 bases removed from V and 6 bases from J, the gap between germline ends came to 7 bases. Germline CDR1 DFQATT, CDR2 SNEGSKA (reference sequence). The CDR3 has 10 amino acids. Findings of the study overall: The authors found pseudoprogression apparently unrelated to changes in top peripheral T cell clonotypes. Of all patients, around 93% showed vaccine-induced immune responses.

Noted time point: week 47, end of study. A single vaccine dose contained 300 ug of mutant IDH1 20-mer peptide, and topical imiquimod was used with it. The table came from immunoSEQ multiplex PCR; TCRdb's copy has only in-frame clones and leaves some out. The sample shows about 56,000 clones, roughly 76% of them seen only once. Sequenced here: PBMCs, sampled from a glioma patient whose treatment included an IDH1 peptide vaccine. V usage is TRBV20-1 and J usage is TRBJ1-1; D uncertain. The sequence was collected from a man aged 50 to 59 with glioma. CDR3 coding DNA: TGCAGTGCTTCGAGGCCTGAAGCTTTCTTT. Translating it yields CSASRPEAFF.